This entry describes one T cell receptor beta chain. The antigen is not known. The data originate from a study of chemoradiotherapy in HPV16-positive cancers. Overall study: Candidate HPV-specific clones and shared TCR motifs came from a couple of HPV16-positive patients.

Over chemoradiotherapy, repertoires were sampled more than once. The table came from immunoSEQ multiplex PCR; TCRdb's copy has only in-frame clones and leaves some out. The sample consists of under 8,500 clones, roughly 73% of them appearing once. Study-level points and caveats: Only two HPV16-positive patients supplied the functional HPV-specificity definition. Candidate HPV-specific clones and E7-related TCR motifs grew in tumor during treatment.

The receptor was derived from a human donor with HPV-associated anogenital cancer. The biological material was taken from a patient who underwent chemoradiotherapy.

For the CDR3, the DNA is TGCAGCGTTGAAGTTGGGACAGGGGACGAGCAGTACTTC. Encoded protein: CSVEVGTGDEQYF. This chain connects TRBV29-1 to TRBJ2-7, with TRBD1 matching 10 bases. The ends lost 1 base at V and 5 bases at J; junction bases unmatched: 2. Germline CDR1 SQVTM, CDR2 ANQGSEA. The CDR3 sequence is 13 residues long.